The clone carrying this TCR beta chain was seen only once. Antigen specificity is unknown. These data come from a study of siplizumab effects on memory and regulatory T cells. Whole-study findings and limits: Among mappable alloreactive CD4+ clones, the Treg-derived fraction averaged around 69% with siplizumab versus roughly 27% in controls.

V lost 2 bases to trimming and J lost 8 bases; unmatched junction nucleotides: 7. There are 15 residues in the CDR3. Looked up from germline, CDR1 is MNHEY and CDR2 is SVGAGI. Sequencing used immunoSEQ multiplex PCR; TCRdb keeps in-frame clones, though not all of them. The repertoire holds about 110,000 clones, with 80% to 95% as singletons. The V gene is TRBV6-5, the J gene TRBJ2-1, with 9 bases lining up with TRBD2. This clonotype was sampled from a human donor in good health. The sample comprised CD4+ T cells sorted from blood. CDR3 sequence (DNA): TGTGCCAGCAGTTACGGGTGGACTAGCGACTATGAGCAGTTCTTC. This encodes CASSYGWTSDYEQFF.